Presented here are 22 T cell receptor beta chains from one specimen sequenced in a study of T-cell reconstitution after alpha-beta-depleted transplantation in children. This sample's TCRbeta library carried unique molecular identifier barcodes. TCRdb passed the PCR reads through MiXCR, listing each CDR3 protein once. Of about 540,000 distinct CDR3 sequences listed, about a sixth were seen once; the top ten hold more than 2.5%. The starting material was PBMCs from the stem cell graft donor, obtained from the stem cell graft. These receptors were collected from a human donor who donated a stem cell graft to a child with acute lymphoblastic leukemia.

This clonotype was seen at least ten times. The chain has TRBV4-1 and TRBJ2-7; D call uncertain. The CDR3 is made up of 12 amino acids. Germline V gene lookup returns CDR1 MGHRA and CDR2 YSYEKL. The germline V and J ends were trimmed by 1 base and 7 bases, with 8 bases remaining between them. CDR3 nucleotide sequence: TGCGCCAGCAGCCAAGTTGGCGGAGAGCAGTACTTC. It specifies CASSQVGGEQYF.

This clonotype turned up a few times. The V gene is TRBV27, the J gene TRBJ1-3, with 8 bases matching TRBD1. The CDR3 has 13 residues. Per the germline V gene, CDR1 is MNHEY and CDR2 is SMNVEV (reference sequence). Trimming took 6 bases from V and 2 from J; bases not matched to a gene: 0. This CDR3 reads CASRQGAGNTIYF. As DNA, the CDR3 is TGTGCCAGCAGACAGGGGGCTGGAAACACCATATATTTT.

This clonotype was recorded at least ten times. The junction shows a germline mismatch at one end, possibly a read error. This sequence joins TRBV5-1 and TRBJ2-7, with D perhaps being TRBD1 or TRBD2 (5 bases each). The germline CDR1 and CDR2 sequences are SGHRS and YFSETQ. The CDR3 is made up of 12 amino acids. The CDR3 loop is CASSFTGAEQYF. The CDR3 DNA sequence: TGTGCCAGCAGCTTCACCGGGGCCGAGCAGTACTTC.

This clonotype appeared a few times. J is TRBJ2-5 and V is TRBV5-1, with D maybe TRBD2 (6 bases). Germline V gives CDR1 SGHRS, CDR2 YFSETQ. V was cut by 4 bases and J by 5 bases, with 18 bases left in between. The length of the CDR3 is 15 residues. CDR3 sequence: CASSPGTLITETQYF. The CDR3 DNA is TGCGCCAGCAGCCCGGGGACTCTGATCACCGAGACCCAGTACTTC.

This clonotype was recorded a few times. The CDR3 region is CAWRENTEAFF. The CDR3 bases are TGTGCCTGGAGGGAAAACACTGAAGCTTTCTTT. This chain links TRBV30 with TRBJ1-1; D is unclear. Germline CDR1 and CDR2: GTSNPN and SVGIG (reference sequence). The CDR3 sequence is 11 residues long. V shed 3 bases and J shed 2 bases, with 4 bases lying between them.

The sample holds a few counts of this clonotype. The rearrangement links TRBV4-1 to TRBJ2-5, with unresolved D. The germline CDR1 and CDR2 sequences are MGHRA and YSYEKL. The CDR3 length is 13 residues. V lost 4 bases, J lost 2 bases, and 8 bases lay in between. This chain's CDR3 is CASSRWLQETQYF. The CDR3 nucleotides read TGCGCCAGCAGCCGATGGCTTCAAGAGACCCAGTACTTC.

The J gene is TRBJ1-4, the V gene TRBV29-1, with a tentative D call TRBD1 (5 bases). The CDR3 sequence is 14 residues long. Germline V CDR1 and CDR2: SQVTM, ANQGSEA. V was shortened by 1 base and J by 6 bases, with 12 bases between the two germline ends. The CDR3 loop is CSVEGGRDDEKLFF. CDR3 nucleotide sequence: TGCAGCGTTGAAGGGGGCAGGGACGATGAAAAACTGTTTTTT.

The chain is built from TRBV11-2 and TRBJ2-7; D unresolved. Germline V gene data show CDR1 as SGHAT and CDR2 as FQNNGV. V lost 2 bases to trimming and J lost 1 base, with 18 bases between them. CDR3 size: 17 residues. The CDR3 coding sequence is TGTGCCAGCAGCTTATATCTGGGCGGACCGTCGTCCTACGAGCAGTACTTC. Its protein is CASSLYLGGPSSYEQYF.

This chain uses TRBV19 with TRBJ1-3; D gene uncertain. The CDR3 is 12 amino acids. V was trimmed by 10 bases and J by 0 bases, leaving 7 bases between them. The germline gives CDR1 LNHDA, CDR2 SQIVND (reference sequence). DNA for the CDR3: TGTGCCACTATGGGCTCTGGAAACACCATATATTTT. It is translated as CATMGSGNTIYF.

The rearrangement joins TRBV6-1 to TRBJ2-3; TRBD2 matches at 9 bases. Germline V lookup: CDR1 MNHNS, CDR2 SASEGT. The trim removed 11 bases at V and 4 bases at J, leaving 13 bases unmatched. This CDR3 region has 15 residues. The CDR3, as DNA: TGTGCCGCCCGGGGGCGGGAGGGCCTCTCAGATACGCAGTATTTT. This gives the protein CAARGREGLSDTQYF.

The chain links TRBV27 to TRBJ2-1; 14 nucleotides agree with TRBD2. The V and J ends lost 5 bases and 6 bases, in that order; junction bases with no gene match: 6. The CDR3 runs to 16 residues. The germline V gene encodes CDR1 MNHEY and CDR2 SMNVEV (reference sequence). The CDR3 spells CASSGTSGSRGNEQFF. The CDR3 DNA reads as TGTGCCAGCAGTGGGACTAGCGGGAGCCGGGGCAATGAGCAGTTCTTC.

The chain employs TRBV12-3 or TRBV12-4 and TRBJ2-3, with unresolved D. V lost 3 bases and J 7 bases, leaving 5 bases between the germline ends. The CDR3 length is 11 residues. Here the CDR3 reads CASSFTNTQYF. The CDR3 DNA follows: TGTGCCAGCAGTTTTACGAATACGCAGTATTTT.

The chain's CDR3 is CASSLAGGGDGYTF. The CDR3 DNA is TGCGCCAGCAGCTTGGCCGGAGGGGGAGACGGCTACACCTTC. V and J are TRBV5-1 and TRBJ1-2; possible D gene TRBD1, 6 bases. There are 14 residues in the CDR3. V was clipped by 0 bases and J by 8 bases, with 14 bases between them. Germline CDR1 and CDR2: SGHRS and YFSETQ.

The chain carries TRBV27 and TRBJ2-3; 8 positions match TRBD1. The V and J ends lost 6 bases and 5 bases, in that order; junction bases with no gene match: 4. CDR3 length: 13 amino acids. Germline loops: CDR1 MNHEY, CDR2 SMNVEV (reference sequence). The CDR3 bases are TGTGCCAGCAGCCCGACAGGGGTAGATACGCAGTATTTT. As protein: CASSPTGVDTQYF.

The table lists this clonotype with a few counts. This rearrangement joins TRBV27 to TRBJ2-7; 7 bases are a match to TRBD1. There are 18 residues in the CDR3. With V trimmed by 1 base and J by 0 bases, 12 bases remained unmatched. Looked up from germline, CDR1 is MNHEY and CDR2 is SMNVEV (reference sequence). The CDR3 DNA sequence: TGTGCCAGCAGTTTATGGGGACCGATAAGGGACAGCTCCTACGAGCAGTACTTC. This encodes CASSLWGPIRDSSYEQYF.

CDR3 region: CSARGQSGARNTGELFF. Written as DNA, the CDR3 is TGCAGTGCTAGAGGTCAATCGGGCGCAAGGAACACCGGGGAGCTGTTTTTT. This chain joins TRBV20-1 and TRBJ2-2, with D uncertain. Germline CDR1 reads DFQATT; CDR2 reads SNEGSKA (reference sequence). Trimming took off 1 base at V and 1 base at J, with 16 bases between the two ends. The CDR3 is made up of 17 amino acids.

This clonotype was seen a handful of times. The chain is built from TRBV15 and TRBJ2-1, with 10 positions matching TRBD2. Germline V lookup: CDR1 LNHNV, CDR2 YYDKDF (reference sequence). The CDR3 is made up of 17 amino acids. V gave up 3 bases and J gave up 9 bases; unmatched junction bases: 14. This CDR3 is CATSSDKAGGPWGEQFF. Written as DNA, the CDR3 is TGTGCCACCAGCAGCGATAAAGCGGGAGGGCCTTGGGGTGAGCAGTTCTTC.

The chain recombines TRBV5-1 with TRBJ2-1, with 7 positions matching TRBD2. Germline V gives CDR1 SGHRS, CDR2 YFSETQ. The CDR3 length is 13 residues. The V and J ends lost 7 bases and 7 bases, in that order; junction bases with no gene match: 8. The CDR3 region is CASRPGAGNEQFF. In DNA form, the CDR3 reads TGCGCCAGCCGACCCGGAGCGGGGAATGAGCAGTTCTTC. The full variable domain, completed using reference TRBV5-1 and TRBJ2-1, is KAGVTQTPRYLIKTRGQQVTLSCSPISGHRSVSWYQQTPGQGLQFLFEYFSETQRNKGNFPGRFSGRQFSNSRSEMNVSTLELGDSALYLCASRPGAGNEQFFGPGTRLTVL.

CDR3 protein: CASSLSRLAGEGEQYF. CDR3 bases: TGCGCCAGCAGCCTTTCGCGACTAGCGGGAGAGGGGGAGCAGTACTTC. This chain links TRBV4-1 with TRBJ2-7; 12 bases map to TRBD2. CDR1 is MGHRA, CDR2 YSYEKL, per germline. Trimming cost V 4 bases and J 7 bases; bases outside gene matches: 11. The length of the CDR3 is 16 residues.

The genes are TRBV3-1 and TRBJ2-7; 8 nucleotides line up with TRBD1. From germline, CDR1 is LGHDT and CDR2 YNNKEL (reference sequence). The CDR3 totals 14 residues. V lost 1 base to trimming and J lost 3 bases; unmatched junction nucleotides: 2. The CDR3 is CASSQGTGIYEQYF. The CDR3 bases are TGTGCCAGCAGCCAAGGGACAGGGATCTACGAGCAGTACTTC.

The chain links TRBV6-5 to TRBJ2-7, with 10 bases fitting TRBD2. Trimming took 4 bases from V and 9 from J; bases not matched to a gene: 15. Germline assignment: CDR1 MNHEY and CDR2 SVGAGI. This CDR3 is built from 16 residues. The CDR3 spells CASSSLSGRALRGQYF. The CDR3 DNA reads TGTGCCAGCAGTTCCCTAAGCGGGAGGGCCCTACGGGGGCAGTACTTC.

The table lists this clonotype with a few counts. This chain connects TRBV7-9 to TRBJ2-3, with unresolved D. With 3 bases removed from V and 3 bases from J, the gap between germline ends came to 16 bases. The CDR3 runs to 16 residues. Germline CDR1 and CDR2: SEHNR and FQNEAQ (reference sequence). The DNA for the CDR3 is TGTGCCAGCAGCTTCACAATACCCGGAGTTACAGATACGCAGTATTTT. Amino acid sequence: CASSFTIPGVTDTQYF.